Included here is one TCR beta chain sequence, with context. The antigen is undetermined. This sample was taken from a study of CD8+CD57+ T cells in acquired aplastic anemia. Study-wide context: Sorted CD4+ and CD8+ cells gave a mean 3.2 ug DNA, range roughly 0.18 to 27.4 ug.

Study-wide points: Sharing between patients and controls was observed for twenty-nine CD8+ CDR3 sequences.

Trimming removed 3 bases at V and 3 bases at J, with 15 bases between. This CDR3 is 16 amino acids long. Germline CDR1 reads LNHNV; CDR2 reads YYDKDF (reference sequence). Selection for sequencing was limited to patients who had shown CD8+CD57+ cell expansion by flow cytometry. Severe acquired aplastic anemia was the diagnosis recorded for all patients. Blood samples were obtained from patients who had received no prior therapy. Genomic DNA was employed as the template in profiling TCR beta VDJ and CDR3. From the reads, TCRdb called clonotypes with MiXCR, one entry per CDR3 protein. The repertoire consists of around 500,000 distinct CDR3 sequences, with about a third occurring once and the leading ten covering 0.82%.

Sample: sorted CD4+, CD8+, or CD8+CD57+ T cells (not recorded which) from PBMCs. The J gene is TRBJ1-5, the V gene TRBV15; D is possibly TRBD1 (6 bases). The sequence came from a human donor with aplastic anemia. The CDR3: CATSSPTGMANQPQHF. DNA of the CDR3: TGTGCCACCAGCAGCCCTACAGGGATGGCCAATCAGCCCCAGCATTTT.